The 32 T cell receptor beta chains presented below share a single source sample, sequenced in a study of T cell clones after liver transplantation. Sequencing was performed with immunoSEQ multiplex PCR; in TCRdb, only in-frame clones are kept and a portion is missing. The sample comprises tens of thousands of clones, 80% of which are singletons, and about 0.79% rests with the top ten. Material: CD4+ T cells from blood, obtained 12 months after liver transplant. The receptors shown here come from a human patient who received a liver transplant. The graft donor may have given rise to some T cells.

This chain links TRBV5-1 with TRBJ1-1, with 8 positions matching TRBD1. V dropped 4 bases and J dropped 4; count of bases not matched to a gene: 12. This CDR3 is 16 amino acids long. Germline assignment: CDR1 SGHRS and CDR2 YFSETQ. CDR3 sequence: CASSLGQGSSSTEAFF. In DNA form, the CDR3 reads TGCGCCAGCAGCCTAGGACAGGGATCTTCATCCACTGAAGCTTTCTTT.

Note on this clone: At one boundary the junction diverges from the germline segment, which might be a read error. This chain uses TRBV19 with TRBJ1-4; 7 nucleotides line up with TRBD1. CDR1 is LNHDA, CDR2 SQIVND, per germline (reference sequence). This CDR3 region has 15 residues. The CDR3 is CASRERQGNIERLFF. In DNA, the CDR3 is TGTGCCAGTAGAGAAAGACAGGGAAACATCGAAAGACTGTTTTTT.

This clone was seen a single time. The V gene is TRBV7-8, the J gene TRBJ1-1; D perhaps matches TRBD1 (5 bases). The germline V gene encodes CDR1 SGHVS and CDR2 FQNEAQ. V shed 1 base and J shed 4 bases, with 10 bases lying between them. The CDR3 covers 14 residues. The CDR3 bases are TGTGCCAGCAGCTTAGTGGCGGGACCCACTGAAGCTTTCTTT. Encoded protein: CASSLVAGPTEAFF.

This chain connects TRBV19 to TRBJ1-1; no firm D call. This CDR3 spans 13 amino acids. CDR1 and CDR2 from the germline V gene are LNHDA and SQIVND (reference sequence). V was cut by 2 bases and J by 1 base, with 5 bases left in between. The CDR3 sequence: CASSITANTEAFF. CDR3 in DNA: TGTGCCAGTAGTATAACGGCGAACACTGAAGCTTTCTTT. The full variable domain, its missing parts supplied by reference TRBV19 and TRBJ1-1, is DGGITQSPKYLFRKEGQNVTLSCEQNLNHDAMYWYRQDPGQGLRLIYYSQIVNDFQKGDIAEGYSVSREKKESFPLTVTSAQKNPTAFYLCASSITANTEAFFGQGTRLTVV.

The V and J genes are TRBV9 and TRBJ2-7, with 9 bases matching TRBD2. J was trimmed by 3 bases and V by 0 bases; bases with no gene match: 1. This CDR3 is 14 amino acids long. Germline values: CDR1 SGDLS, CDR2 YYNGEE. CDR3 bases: TGTGCCAGCAGCGTAGGGCGGGAGGGCTACGAGCAGTACTTC. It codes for CASSVGREGYEQYF. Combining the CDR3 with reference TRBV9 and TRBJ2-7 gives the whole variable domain DSGVTQTPKHLITATGQRVTLRCSPRSGDLSVYWYQQSLDQGLQFLIQYYNGEERAKGNILERFSAQQFPDLHSELNLSSLELGDSALYFCASSVGREGYEQYFGPGTRLTVT.

The CDR3 loop is CASSPWTSGSGETQYF. In DNA form, the CDR3 reads TGTGCCAGCAGCCCCTGGACTAGCGGGAGCGGGGAGACCCAGTACTTC. The rearrangement links TRBV7-9 to TRBJ2-5; 13 bases are a match to TRBD2. The length of the CDR3 is 16 residues. The J segment lost 5 bases and the V segment lost 5 bases, leaving 8 bases of the junction unmatched. Germline V lookup: CDR1 SEHNR, CDR2 FQNEAQ (reference sequence).

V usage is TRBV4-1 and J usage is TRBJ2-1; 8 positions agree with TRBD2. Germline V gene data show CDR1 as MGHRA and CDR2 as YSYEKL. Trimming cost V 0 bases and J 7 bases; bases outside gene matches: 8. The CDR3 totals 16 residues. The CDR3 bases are TGCGCCAGCAGCCAAGATCAACTAGCGGATCGGAATGAGCAGTTCTTC. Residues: CASSQDQLADRNEQFF.

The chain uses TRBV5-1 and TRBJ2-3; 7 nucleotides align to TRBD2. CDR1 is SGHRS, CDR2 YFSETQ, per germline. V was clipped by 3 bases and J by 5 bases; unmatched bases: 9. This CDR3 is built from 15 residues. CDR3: CASSSQSGGGDTQYF. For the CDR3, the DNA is TGCGCCAGCAGCTCTCAGTCCGGCGGGGGAGATACGCAGTATTTT.

The CDR3 DNA follows: TGTGCCAGCAGCTTAACAGGGGGGCTAACTACCGGGGAGCTGTTTTTT. The encoded protein is CASSLTGGLTTGELFF. The J gene is TRBJ2-2, the V gene TRBV7-2, with TRBD1 matching over 8 bases. The CDR3 is 16 amino acids. V gave up 2 bases and J gave up 5 bases; unmatched junction bases: 7. CDR1 and CDR2 (germline): SGHTA, FQGNSA.

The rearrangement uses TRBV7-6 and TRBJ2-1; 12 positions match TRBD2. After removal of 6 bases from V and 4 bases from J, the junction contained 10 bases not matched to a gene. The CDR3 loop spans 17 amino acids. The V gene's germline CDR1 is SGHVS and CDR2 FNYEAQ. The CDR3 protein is CASRQTSGSSGYNEQFF. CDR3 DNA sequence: TGTGCCAGCAGACAGACTAGCGGGAGTTCGGGGTACAATGAGCAGTTCTTC.

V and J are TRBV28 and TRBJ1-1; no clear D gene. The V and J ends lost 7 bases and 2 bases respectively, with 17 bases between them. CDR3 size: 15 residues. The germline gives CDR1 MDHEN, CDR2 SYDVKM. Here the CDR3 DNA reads TGTGCCAGCATCCTCTCCGGGCCCTCAAACACTGAAGCTTTCTTT. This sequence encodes CASILSGPSNTEAFF.

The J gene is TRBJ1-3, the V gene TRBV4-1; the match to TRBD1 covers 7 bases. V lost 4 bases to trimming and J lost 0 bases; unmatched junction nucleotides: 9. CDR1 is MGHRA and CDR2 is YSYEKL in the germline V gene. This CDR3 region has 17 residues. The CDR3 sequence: CASSPSNRGISGNTIYF. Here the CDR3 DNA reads TGCGCCAGCAGCCCTTCAAACAGGGGAATCTCTGGAAACACCATATATTTT.

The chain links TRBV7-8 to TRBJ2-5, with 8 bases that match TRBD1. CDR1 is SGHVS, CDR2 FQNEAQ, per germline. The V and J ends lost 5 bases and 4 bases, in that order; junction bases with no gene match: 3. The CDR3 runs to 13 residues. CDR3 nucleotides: TGTGCCAGCAGCCCCGACAGGGGAGAGACCCAGTACTTC. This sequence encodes CASSPDRGETQYF.

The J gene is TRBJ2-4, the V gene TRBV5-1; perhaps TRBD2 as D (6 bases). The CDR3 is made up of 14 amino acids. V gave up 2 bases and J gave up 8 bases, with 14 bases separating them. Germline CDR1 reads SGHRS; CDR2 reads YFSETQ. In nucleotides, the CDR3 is TGCGCCAGCAGCTTTAGCGGTCGTGAGGACATTCAGTACTTC. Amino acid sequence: CASSFSGREDIQYF.

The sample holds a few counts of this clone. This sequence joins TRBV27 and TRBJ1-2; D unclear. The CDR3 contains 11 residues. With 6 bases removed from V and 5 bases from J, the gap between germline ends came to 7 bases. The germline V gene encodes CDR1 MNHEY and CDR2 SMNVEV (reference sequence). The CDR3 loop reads CASRSTYGYTF. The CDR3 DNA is TGTGCCAGCAGGAGTACTTATGGCTACACCTTC.

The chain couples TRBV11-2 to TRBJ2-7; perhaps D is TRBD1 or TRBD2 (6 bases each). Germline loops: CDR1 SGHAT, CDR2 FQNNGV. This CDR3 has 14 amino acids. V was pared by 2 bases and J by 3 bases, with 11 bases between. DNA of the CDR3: TGTGCCAGCAGCTTAACGGGGGCAATCTACGAGCAGTACTTC. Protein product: CASSLTGAIYEQYF.

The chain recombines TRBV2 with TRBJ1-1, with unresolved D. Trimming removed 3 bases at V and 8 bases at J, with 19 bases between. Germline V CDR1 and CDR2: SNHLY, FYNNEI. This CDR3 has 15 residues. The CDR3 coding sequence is TGTGCCAGCAGTGACGGGGTCGTGCTCAGACCCGAAGCTTTCTTT. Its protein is CASSDGVVLRPEAFF.

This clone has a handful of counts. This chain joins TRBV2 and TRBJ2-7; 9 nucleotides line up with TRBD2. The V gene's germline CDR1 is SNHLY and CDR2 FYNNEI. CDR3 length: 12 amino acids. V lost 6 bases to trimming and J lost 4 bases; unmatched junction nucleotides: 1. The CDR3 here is CASSLAGYEQYF. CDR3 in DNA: TGTGCCAGCAGCCTAGCGGGATACGAGCAGTACTTC.

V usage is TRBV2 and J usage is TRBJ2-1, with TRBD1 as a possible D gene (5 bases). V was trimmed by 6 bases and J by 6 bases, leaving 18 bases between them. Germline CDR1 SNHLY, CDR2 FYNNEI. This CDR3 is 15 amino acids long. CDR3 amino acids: CASRMGQGKLNEQFF. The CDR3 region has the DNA TGTGCCAGCAGGATGGGGCAGGGAAAACTCAATGAGCAGTTCTTC.

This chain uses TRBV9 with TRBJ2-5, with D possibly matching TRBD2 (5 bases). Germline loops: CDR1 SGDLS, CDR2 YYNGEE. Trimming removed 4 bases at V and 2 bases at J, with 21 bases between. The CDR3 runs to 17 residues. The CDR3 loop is CASSRGSIGPTQETQYF. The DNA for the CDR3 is TGTGCCAGCAGCCGCGGGTCAATAGGGCCGACTCAAGAGACCCAGTACTTC.

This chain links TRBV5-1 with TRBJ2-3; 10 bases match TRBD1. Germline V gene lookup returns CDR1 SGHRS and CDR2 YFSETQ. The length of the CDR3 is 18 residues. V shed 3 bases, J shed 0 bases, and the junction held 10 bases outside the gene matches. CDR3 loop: CASSYGQGVFSSTDTQYF. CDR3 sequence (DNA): TGCGCCAGCAGCTACGGACAGGGGGTGTTCTCTAGCACAGATACGCAGTATTTT.

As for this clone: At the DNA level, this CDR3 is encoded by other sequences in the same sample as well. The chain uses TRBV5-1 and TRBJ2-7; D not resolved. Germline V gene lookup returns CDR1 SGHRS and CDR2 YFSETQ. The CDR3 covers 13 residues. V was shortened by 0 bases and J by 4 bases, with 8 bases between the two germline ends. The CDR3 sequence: CASSLVTGYEQYF. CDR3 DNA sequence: TGCGCCAGCAGCTTGGTCACCGGATACGAGCAGTACTTC. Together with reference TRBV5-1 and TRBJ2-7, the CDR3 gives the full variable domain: KAGVTQTPRYLIKTRGQQVTLSCSPISGHRSVSWYQQTPGQGLQFLFEYFSETQRNKGNFPGRFSGRQFSNSRSEMNVSTLELGDSALYLCASSLVTGYEQYFGPGTRLTVT.

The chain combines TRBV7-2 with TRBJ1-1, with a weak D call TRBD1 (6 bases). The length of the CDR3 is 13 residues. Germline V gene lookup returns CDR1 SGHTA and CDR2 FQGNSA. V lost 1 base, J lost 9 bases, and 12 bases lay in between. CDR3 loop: CASSLGGTTKAFF. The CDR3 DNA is TGTGCCAGCAGCTTAGGCGGGACAACCAAAGCTTTCTTT.

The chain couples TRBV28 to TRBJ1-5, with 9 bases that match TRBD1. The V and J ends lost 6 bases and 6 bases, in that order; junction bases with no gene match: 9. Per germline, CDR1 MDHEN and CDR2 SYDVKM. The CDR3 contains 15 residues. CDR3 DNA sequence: TGTGCCAGCAGCTCACCGGACAGGGGAGCTCAGCCCCAGCATTTT. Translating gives CASSSPDRGAQPQHF.

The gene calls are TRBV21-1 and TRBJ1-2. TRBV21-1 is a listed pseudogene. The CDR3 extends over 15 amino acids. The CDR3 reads CASSPHRTTNYGYTF. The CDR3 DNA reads TGTGCCAGCAGCCCTCATCGAACTACTAACTATGGCTACACCTTC.

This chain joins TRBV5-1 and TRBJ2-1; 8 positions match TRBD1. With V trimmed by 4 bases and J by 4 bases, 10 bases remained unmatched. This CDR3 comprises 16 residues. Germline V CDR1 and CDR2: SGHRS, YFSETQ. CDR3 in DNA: TGCGCCAGCAGCGCCCGAACCGGGACAGGATACAATGAGCAGTTCTTC. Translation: CASSARTGTGYNEQFF.

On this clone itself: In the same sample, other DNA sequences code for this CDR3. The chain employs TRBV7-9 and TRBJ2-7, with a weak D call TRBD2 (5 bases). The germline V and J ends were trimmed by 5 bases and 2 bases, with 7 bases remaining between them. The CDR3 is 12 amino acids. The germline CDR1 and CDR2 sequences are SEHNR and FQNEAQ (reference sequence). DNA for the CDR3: TGTGCCAGCAGCCGAGGGACCTACGAGCAGTACTTC. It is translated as CASSRGTYEQYF.

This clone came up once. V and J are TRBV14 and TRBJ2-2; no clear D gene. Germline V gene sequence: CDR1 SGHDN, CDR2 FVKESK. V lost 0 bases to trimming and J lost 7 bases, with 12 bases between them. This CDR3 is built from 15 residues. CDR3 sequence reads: CASSQEISLDGELFF. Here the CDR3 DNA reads TGTGCCAGCAGCCAAGAAATAAGTTTGGACGGGGAGCTGTTTTTT.

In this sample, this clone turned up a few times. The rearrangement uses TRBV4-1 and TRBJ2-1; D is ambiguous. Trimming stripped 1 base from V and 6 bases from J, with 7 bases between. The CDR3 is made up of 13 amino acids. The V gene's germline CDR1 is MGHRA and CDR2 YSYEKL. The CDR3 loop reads CASSQGLINEQFF. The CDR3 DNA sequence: TGCGCCAGCAGCCAAGGCTTAATCAATGAGCAGTTCTTC.

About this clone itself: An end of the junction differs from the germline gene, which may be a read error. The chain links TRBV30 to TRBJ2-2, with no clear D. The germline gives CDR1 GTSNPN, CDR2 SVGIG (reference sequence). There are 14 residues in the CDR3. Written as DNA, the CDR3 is TGTGCCTGGAGTGAGGTGGGGAACGCCGGGGAGCTGTTTTTT. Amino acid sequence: CAWSEVGNAGELFF.

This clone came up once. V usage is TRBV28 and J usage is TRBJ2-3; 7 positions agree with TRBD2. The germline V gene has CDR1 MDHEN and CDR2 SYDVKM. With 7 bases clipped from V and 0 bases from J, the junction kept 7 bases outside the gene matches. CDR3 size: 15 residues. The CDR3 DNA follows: TGTGCCAGCACCCCGGGAGGAGGTAGCACAGATACGCAGTATTTT. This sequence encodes CASTPGGGSTDTQYF.

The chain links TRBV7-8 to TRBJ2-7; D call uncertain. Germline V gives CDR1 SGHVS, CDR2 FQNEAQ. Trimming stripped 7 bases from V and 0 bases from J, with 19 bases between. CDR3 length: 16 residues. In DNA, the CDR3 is TGTGCCAGCATCCATCACCCCTCAGGCGCCTCCTACGAGCAGTACTTC. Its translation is CASIHHPSGASYEQYF.